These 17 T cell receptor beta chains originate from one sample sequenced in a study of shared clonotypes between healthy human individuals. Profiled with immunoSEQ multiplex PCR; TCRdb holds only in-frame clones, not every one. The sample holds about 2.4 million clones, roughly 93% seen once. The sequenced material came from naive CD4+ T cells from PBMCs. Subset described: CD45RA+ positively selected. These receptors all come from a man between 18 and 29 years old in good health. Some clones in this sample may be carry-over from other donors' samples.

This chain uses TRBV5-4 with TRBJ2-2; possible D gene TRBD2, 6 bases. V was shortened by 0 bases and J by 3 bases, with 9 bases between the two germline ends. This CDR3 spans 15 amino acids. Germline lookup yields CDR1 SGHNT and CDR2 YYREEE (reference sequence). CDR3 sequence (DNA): TGTGCCAGCAGCTTGGCCGCGGGGCACACCGGGGAGCTGTTTTTT. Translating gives CASSLAAGHTGELFF. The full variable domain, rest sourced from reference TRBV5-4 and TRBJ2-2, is ETGVTQSPTHLIKTRGQQVTLRCSSQSGHNTVSWYQQALGQGPQFIFQYYREEENGRGNFPPRFSGLQFPNYSSELNVNALELDDSALYLCASSLAAGHTGELFFGEGSRLTVL.

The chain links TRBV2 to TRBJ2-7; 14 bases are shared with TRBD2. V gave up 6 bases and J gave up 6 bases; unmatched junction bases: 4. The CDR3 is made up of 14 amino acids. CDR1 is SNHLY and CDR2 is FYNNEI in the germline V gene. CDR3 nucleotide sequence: TGTGCCAGCAGGACCGGGACTAGCGGGAGCGAGCAGTACTTC. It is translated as CASRTGTSGSEQYF.

This CDR3 is CASRLHEYEQYF. DNA of the CDR3: TGTGCCAGCAGGTTACACGAATACGAGCAGTACTTC. The chain employs TRBV11-2 and TRBJ2-7; the D is unclear. The CDR3 is 12 amino acids. Trimming cost V 6 bases and J 4 bases, with 10 bases left between them. Germline assignment: CDR1 SGHAT and CDR2 FQNNGV.

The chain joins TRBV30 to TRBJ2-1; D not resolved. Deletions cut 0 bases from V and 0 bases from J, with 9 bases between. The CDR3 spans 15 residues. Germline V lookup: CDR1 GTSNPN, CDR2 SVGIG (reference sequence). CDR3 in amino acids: CAWSVGASSYNEQFF. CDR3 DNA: TGTGCCTGGAGTGTAGGTGCGAGCTCCTACAATGAGCAGTTCTTC.

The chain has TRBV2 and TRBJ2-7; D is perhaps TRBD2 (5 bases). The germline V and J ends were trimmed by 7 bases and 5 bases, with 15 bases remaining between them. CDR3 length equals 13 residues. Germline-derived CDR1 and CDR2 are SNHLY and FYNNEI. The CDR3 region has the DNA TGTGCCAGCAAAAGGGAGTCCTTAAACGAGCAGTACTTC. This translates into CASKRESLNEQYF. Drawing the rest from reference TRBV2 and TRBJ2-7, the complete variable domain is EPEVTQTPSHQVTQMGQEVILRCVPISNHLYFYWYRQILGQKVEFLVSFYNNEISEKSEIFDDQFSVERPDGSNFTLKIRSTKLEDSAMYFCASKRESLNEQYFGPGTRLTVT.

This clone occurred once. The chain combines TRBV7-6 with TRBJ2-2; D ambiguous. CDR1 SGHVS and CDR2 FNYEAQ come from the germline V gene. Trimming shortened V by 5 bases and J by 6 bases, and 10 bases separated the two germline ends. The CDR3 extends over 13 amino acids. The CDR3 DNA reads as TGTGCCAGCAGCCCTAAGTGGGCCGGGGAGCTGTTTTTT. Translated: CASSPKWAGELFF. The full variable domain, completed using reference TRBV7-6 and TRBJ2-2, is GAGVSQSPRYKVTKRGQDVALRCDPISGHVSLYWYRQALGQGPEFLTYFNYEAQQDKSGLPNDRFSAERPEGSISTLTIQRTEQRDSAMYRCASSPKWAGELFFGEGSRLTVL.

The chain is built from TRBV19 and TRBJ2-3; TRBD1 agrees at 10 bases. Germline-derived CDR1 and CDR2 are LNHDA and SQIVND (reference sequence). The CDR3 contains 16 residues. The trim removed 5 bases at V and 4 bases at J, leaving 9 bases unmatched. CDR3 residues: CASSLIQTGGADTQYF. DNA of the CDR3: TGTGCCAGTAGTTTAATCCAGACAGGGGGCGCAGATACGCAGTATTTT. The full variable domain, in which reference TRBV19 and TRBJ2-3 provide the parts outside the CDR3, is DGGITQSPKYLFRKEGQNVTLSCEQNLNHDAMYWYRQDPGQGLRLIYYSQIVNDFQKGDIAEGYSVSREKKESFPLTVTSAQKNPTAFYLCASSLIQTGGADTQYFGPGTRLTVL.

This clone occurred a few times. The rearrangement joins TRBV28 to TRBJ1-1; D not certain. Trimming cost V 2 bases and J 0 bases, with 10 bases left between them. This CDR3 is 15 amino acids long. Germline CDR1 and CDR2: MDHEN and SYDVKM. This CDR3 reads CASSLVGSLNTEAFF. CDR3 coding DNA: TGTGCCAGCAGTTTAGTCGGCAGCCTGAACACTGAAGCTTTCTTT.

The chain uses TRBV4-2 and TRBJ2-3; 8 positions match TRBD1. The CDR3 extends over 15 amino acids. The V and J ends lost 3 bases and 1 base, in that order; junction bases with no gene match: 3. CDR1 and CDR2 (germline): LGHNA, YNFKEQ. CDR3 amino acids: CASSQNRGGTDTQYF. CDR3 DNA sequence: TGTGCCAGCAGCCAGAACAGGGGGGGCACAGATACGCAGTATTTT.

DNA of the CDR3: TGTGCCAGCAGCTCTCGGGCCAACTTCCAAGAGACCCAGTACTTC. It is translated as CASSSRANFQETQYF. The V call is TRBV7-9, the J call TRBJ2-5; D remains unclear. Trimming cost V 4 bases and J 1 base, with 13 bases left between them. The CDR3 sequence is 15 residues long. CDR1 is SEHNR and CDR2 is FQNEAQ in the germline V gene (reference sequence).

The CDR3 here is CASSLTGGPDTQYF. CDR3 DNA: TGTGCCAGCAGCTTAACAGGGGGTCCAGATACGCAGTATTTT. V usage is TRBV7-9 and J usage is TRBJ2-3; 8 bases fit TRBD1. Germline lookup yields CDR1 SEHNR and CDR2 FQNEAQ (reference sequence). V shed 2 bases and J 4 bases; nucleotides not matched to a gene: 2. The CDR3 is 14 amino acids.

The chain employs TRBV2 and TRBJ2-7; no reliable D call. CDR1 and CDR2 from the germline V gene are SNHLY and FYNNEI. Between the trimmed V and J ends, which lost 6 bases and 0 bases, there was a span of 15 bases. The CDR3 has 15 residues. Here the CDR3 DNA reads TGTGCCAGCAGAAGGACGCACGTACCCTCCTACGAGCAGTACTTC. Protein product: CASRRTHVPSYEQYF.

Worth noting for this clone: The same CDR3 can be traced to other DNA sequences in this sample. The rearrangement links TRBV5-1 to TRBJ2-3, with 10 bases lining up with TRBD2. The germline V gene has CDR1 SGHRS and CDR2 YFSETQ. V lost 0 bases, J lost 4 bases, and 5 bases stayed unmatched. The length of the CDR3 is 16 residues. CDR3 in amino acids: CASSLGLAGVADTQYF. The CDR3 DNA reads TGCGCCAGCAGCTTGGGGCTAGCGGGAGTTGCAGATACGCAGTATTTT.

In DNA, the CDR3 is TGTGCCAGCAGTGAACTTGACAGGGTTGGCTACACCTTC. This encodes CASSELDRVGYTF. J is TRBJ1-2 and V is TRBV6-1; TRBD1 matches at 7 bases. Germline V CDR1 and CDR2: MNHNS, SASEGT. This CDR3 region has 13 residues. The junction had 4 bases not matched to a gene; V was cut back by 2 bases and J by 7 bases.

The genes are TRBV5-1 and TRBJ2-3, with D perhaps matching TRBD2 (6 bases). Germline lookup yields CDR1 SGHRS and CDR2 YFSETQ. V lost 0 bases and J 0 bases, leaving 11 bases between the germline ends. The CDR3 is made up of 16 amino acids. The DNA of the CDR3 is TGCGCCAGCAGCTTGGTCGGGGGATTTAGCACAGATACGCAGTATTTT. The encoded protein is CASSLVGGFSTDTQYF.

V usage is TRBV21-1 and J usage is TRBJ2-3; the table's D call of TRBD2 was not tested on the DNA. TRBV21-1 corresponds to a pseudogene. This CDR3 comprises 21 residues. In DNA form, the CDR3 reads TGTGCCAGCAGCAAATTTTTGGGGCTAGCGGGAGGGCGGCAGAGGGCAGATACGCAGTATTTT. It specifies CASSKFLGLAGGRQRADTQYF.

CDR3 DNA sequence: TGTGCCAGCAGTTTATACCGTGGGAGCGAGACCCAGTACTTC. Protein sequence: CASSLYRGSETQYF. This chain links TRBV27 with TRBJ2-5, with D possibly being TRBD2 (5 bases). The CDR3 length is 14 residues. CDR1 MNHEY and CDR2 SMNVEV come from the germline V gene (reference sequence). V was clipped by 1 base and J by 5 bases, with 11 bases between them.